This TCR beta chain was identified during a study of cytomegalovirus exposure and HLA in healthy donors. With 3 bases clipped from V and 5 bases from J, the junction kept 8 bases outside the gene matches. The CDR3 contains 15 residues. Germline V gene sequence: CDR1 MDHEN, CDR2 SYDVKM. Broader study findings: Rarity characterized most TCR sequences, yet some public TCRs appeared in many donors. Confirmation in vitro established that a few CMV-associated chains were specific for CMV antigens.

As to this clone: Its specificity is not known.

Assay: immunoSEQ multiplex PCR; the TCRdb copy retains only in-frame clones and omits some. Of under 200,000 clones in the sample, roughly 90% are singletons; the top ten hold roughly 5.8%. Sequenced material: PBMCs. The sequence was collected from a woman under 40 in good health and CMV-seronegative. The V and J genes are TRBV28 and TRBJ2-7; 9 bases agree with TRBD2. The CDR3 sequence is CASSFLAGGPNEQYF. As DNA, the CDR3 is TGTGCCAGCAGTTTTCTGGCGGGAGGGCCTAACGAGCAGTACTTC.